Below are 18 T cell receptor beta chains sequenced from a single sample in a study of blood T cell repertoires in COVID-19. TCRdb's table, derived via immunoSEQ multiplex PCR, lists solely in-frame clones and lacks some. The sample has around 250,000 clones, roughly 88% seen once. Sequencing input: PBMCs or T cells enriched from blood (not recorded which). All receptors come from a woman between 50 and 59 years old who had recovered from COVID-19.

This sequence joins TRBV2 and TRBJ2-7; possible D gene TRBD2, 6 bases. Trimming shortened V by 6 bases and J by 2 bases, and 14 bases separated the two germline ends. Germline CDR1 is SNHLY and CDR2 is FYNNEI. This CDR3 spans 14 amino acids. In DNA, the CDR3 is TGTGCCAGCAGCCGGGACTTGTGGACCTACGAGCAGTACTTC. As protein: CASSRDLWTYEQYF. The full variable domain, in which reference TRBV2 and TRBJ2-7 provide the parts outside the CDR3, is EPEVTQTPSHQVTQMGQEVILRCVPISNHLYFYWYRQILGQKVEFLVSFYNNEISEKSEIFDDQFSVERPDGSNFTLKIRSTKLEDSAMYFCASSRDLWTYEQYFGPGTRLTVT.

The J gene is TRBJ2-1, the V gene TRBV7-9, with D perhaps TRBD1 (6 bases). This CDR3 spans 13 amino acids. V lost 1 base and J 10 bases, leaving 11 bases between the germline ends. Germline V gene lookup returns CDR1 SEHNR and CDR2 FQNEAQ (reference sequence). DNA of the CDR3: TGTGCCAGCAGCTTAGATGGGGGCGACGAGCAGTTCTTC. Translation: CASSLDGGDEQFF.

J is TRBJ1-3 and V is TRBV5-6; D uncertain. Trimming took 4 bases from V and 11 from J, leaving 25 bases between them. The CDR3 is made up of 16 amino acids. Germline CDR1 SGHDT, CDR2 YYEEEE. Here the CDR3 DNA reads TGTGCCAGCAGCACATTTGGGCAGGCTACTGAGAGGGCCATATATTTT. Its translation is CASSTFGQATERAIYF.

The chain links TRBV10-2 to TRBJ2-1; maybe TRBD2 (6 bases). The CDR3 runs to 14 residues. CDR1 and CDR2 from the germline V gene are WSHSY and SAAADI. V shed 8 bases and J shed 4 bases, with 15 bases lying between them. CDR3 DNA: TGCGCCAGCGCGGGGAATTGGGAATACAATGAGCAGTTCTTC. It codes for CASAGNWEYNEQFF.

V is TRBV28 and J is TRBJ2-7; 12 bases map to TRBD2. Trimming at V came to 4 bases and at J to 7 bases, leaving 11 bases not matched to a gene. This CDR3 has 16 residues. Germline V CDR1 and CDR2: MDHEN, SYDVKM. The CDR3 DNA sequence: TGTGCCAGCAGTTCCCACGCTAGCGGGAGGGCGGCTGAGCAGTACTTC. Translated, it gives CASSSHASGRAAEQYF.

The chain has TRBV28 and TRBJ2-7, with TRBD1 matching 8 bases. This CDR3 contains 16 residues. Germline CDR1 is MDHEN and CDR2 is SYDVKM. V lost 5 bases to trimming and J lost 0 bases; unmatched junction nucleotides: 9. The chain's CDR3 is CASSPIGTGRSYEQYF. In nucleotides, the CDR3 is TGTGCCAGCAGTCCTATCGGGACAGGCCGCTCCTACGAGCAGTACTTC.

In its sample, this clone was seen a few times. V usage is TRBV6-5 and J usage is TRBJ2-1, with 7 bases aligning to TRBD2. Germline V gives CDR1 MNHEY, CDR2 SVGAGI. This CDR3 spans 15 amino acids. The junction had 6 bases not matched to a gene; V was cut back by 0 bases and J by 7 bases. CDR3 DNA: TGTGCCAGCAGTTACTCTTGGGGACTAAAAAATGAGCAGTTCTTC. It is translated as CASSYSWGLKNEQFF.

This clone has just a few counts. The V call is TRBV10-3, the J call TRBJ1-3, with unresolved D. Trimming removed 7 bases from V and 1 base from J, with 17 bases in between. Germline loops: CDR1 ENHRY, CDR2 SYGVKD. This CDR3 has 16 residues. The CDR3 DNA reads TGTGCCATCACCGGGGAAACCGTCATATCTGGAAACACCATATATTTT. Its translation: CAITGETVISGNTIYF.

The genes are TRBV19 and TRBJ2-2; the match to TRBD1 covers 10 bases. Germline V gives CDR1 LNHDA, CDR2 SQIVND (reference sequence). V lost 6 bases and J lost 6; bases outside the gene matches: 4. The CDR3 sequence is 14 residues long. The CDR3 DNA sequence: TGTGCCAGTAGCCGACAGGGGGCGGCCGGGGAGCTGTTTTTT. Translated, it gives CASSRQGAAGELFF.

The rearrangement uses TRBV7-9 and TRBJ1-2; D is undetermined. This CDR3 spans 15 amino acids. Germline values: CDR1 SEHNR, CDR2 FQNEAQ (reference sequence). Deletions cut 0 bases from V and 6 bases from J, with 14 bases between. CDR3 DNA sequence: TGTGCCAGCAGCTTAGCGCTCGGGTCGGGAGATGGCTACACCTTC. This encodes CASSLALGSGDGYTF.

This chain links TRBV5-4 with TRBJ1-1, with D perhaps matching TRBD1 (6 bases). V lost 2 bases and J 6 bases, leaving 11 bases between the germline ends. The CDR3 extends over 13 amino acids. The V gene's germline CDR1 is SGHNT and CDR2 YYREEE (reference sequence). CDR3 DNA sequence: TGTGCCAGCAGCTTTGACAGGCACCCTGAAGCTTTCTTT. It specifies CASSFDRHPEAFF.

The chain links TRBV28 to TRBJ1-5; TRBD1 might be the D (6 bases). Trimming removed 10 bases from V and 4 bases from J, with 14 bases in between. This CDR3 is built from 13 residues. The V gene's germline CDR1 is MDHEN and CDR2 SYDVKM. The DNA for the CDR3 is TGTGCCACCACTGACAGGTTAAATCAGCCCCAGCATTTT. Residues: CATTDRLNQPQHF.

This sequence joins TRBV5-3 and TRBJ2-1; 9 bases map to TRBD2. TRBV5-3 is reported as an ORF; its role is uncertain. The CDR3 spans 17 residues. The ends lost 0 bases at V and 5 bases at J; junction bases unmatched: 9. The CDR3 sequence: CARSLGVAGVTHNEQFF. The CDR3 bases are TGTGCCAGAAGCTTGGGAGTAGCGGGAGTCACCCACAATGAGCAGTTCTTC.

V usage is TRBV11-2 and J usage is TRBJ1-1; 8 nucleotides match TRBD1. Germline V gene data show CDR1 as SGHAT and CDR2 as FQNNGV. V was clipped by 6 bases and J by 5 bases; unmatched bases: 8. The CDR3 is 14 residues long. The CDR3, as DNA: TGTGCCAGCAGGTCGACAGGGGTTATGACTGAAGCTTTCTTT. Translation: CASRSTGVMTEAFF.

The chain combines TRBV19 with TRBJ1-1; D possibly corresponds to TRBD1 (6 bases). V gave up 6 bases and J gave up 5 bases, with 25 bases separating them. Germline V CDR1 and CDR2: LNHDA, SQIVND (reference sequence). The CDR3 is 17 residues long. The CDR3 DNA follows: TGTGCCAGTAGCCTCAGGATGGACAGTTCGGCAGCTACTGAAGCTTTCTTT. This encodes CASSLRMDSSAATEAFF.

Turning to this clone: The junction departs from the called germline gene at one end, perhaps through a read error. Other DNA sequences from this sample encode an identical CDR3 as well. This chain links TRBV10-3 with TRBJ2-7; 12 bases agree with TRBD2. Per germline, CDR1 ENHRY and CDR2 SYGVKD. The CDR3 has 13 amino acids. The DNA for the CDR3 is TGTGCCATCAGTCTAGCGGGAGGGTACGAGCAGTACTTT. It is translated as CAISLAGGYEQYF.

The J gene is TRBJ2-2, the V gene TRBV7-9, with no clear D. The CDR3 has 16 residues. Germline CDR1 and CDR2: SEHNR and FQNEAQ (reference sequence). V lost 1 base, J lost 2 bases, and 11 bases lay in between. The CDR3 DNA follows: TGTGCCAGCAGCTTAGTGGGCTCAATTAACACCGGGGAGCTGTTTTTT. Its protein is CASSLVGSINTGELFF. The variable domain in full, completed from reference TRBV7-9 and TRBJ2-2, reads DTGVSQNPRHKITKRGQNVTFRCDPISEHNRLYWYRQTLGQGPEFLTYFQNEAQLEKSRLLSDRFSAERPKGSFSTLEIQRTEQGDSAMYLCASSLVGSINTGELFFGEGSRLTVL.

In DNA form, the CDR3 reads TGTGCCAGCACCCCCATGAGCCCCATATATTTT. It is translated as CASTPMSPIYF. The chain uses TRBV12-3 or TRBV12-4 and TRBJ1-3; D not certain. CDR3 length: 11 residues. Trimming shortened V by 7 bases and J by 11 bases, and 12 bases separated the two germline ends.